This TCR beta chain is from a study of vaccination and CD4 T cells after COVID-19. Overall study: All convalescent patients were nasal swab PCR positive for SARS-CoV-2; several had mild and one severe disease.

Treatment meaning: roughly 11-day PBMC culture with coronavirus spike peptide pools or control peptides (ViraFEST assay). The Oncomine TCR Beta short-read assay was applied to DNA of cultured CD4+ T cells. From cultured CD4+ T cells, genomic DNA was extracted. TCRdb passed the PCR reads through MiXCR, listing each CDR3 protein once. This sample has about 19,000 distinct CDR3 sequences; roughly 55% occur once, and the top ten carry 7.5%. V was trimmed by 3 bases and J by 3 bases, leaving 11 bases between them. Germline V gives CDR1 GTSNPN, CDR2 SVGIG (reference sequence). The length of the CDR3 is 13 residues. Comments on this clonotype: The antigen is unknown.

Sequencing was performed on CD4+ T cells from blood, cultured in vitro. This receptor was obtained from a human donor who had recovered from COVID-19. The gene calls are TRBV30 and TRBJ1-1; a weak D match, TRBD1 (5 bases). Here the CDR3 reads CAWRETVYTEAFF. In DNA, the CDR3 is TGTGCCTGGAGAGAGACAGTATACACTGAAGCTTTCTTT.